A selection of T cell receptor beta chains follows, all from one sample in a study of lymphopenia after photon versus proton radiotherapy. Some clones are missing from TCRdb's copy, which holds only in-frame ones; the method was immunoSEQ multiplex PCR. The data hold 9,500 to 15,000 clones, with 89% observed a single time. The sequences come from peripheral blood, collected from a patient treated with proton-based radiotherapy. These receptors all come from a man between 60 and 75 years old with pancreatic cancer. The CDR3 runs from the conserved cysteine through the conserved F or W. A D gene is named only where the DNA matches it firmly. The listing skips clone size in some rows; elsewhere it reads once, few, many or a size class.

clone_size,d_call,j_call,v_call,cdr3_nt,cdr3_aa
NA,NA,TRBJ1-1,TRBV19,TGTGCCAGTAGTATAGAGACAGTGAACACTGAAGCTTTCTTT,CASSIETVNTEAFF
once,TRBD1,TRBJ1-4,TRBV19,TGTGCCACCACCGGGACAGGGGCGTTGGAGGTTGAAAAACTGTTTTTT,CATTGTGALEVEKLFF
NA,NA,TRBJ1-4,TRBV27,TGTGCCAGCAGATCTATCAGGTTCCCTAATGAAAAACTGTTTTTT,CASRSIRFPNEKLFF
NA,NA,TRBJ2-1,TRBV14,TGTGCCAGCAGCCAAGTCAATGAGCAGTTCTTC,CASSQVNEQFF
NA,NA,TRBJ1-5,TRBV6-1,TGTGCCAGCAGTGAGACTAAGAATCAGCCCCAGCATTTT,CASSETKNQPQHF
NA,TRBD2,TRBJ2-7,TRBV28,TGTGCCAGCAGTTCTACAAGCGGGAGGGCCGGATACGAGCAGTACTTC,CASSSTSGRAGYEQYF
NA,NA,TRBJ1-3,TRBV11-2,TGTGCCAGCAGCGAATCTGTCGGACGGTCTGGAAACACCATATATTTT,CASSESVGRSGNTIYF
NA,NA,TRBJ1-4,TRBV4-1,TGCGCCAGCAGCCAAGAGGGATTTCGTGAAAAACTGTTTTTT,CASSQEGFREKLFF
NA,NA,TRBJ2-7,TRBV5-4,TGTGCCAGCAGCTCGCCGACAAACTCCTACGAGCAGTACTTC,CASSSPTNSYEQYF
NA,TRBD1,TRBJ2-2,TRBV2,TGTGCCAGCAGTTGGACAGGGGTCGGTACCGGGGAGCTGTTTTTT,CASSWTGVGTGELFF
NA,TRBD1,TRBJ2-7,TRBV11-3,TGTGCCAGCAGCCCCTTCGACACGGGACAGGGTGGGAGCTCCTACGAGCAGTACTTC,CASSPFDTGQGGSSYEQYF
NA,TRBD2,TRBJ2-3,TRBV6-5,TGTGCCAGCAGAGTCCTAGCGGGACCCACAGATACGCAGTATTTT,CASRVLAGPTDTQYF
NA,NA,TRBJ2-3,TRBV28,TGTGCCAGCGGCTCAATGGGCGGGCATCATACGCAGTATTTT,CASGSMGGHHTQYF
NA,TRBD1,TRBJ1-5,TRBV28,TGTGCCAGCAGTCGTGACAGGGAAATAAGTCAGCCCCAGCATTTT,CASSRDREISQPQHF
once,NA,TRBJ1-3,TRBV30,TGTGCTGAGGGCAGGCGGGAAAACACCATATATTTT,CAEGRRENTIYF
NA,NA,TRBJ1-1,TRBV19,TGTGCCAGTATCCGGACAGAGAACACTGAAGCTTTCTTT,CASIRTENTEAFF
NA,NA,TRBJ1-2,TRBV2,TGTGCCAGCGCAGGGGAGGGCATTGGCTACACCTTC,CASAGEGIGYTF
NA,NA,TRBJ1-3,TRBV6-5,TGTGCCAGCAGTTACTCAGGCTTCTCCTCTGGAAACACCATATATTTT,CASSYSGFSSGNTIYF
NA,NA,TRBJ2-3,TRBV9,TGTGCCAGCAGCGTAGAATGGTCTAGCACAGATACGCAGTATTTT,CASSVEWSSTDTQYF
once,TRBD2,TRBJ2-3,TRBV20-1,TGCAGTGCTAAAGGTGCCGGGACTAGCGTCTTT,CSAKGAGTSVF
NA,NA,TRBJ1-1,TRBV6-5,TGTGCCAGCAGTTACTCGTGGCAGGGGCTGAACACTGAAGCTTTCTTT,CASSYSWQGLNTEAFF
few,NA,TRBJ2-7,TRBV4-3,TGCGCCAGCAGCCAAGCACTATACTACGAGCAGTACTTC,CASSQALYYEQYF
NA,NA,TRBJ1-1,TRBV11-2,TGTGCCAGCAACAAACAGGGTACGGCGAACACTGAAGCTTTCTTT,CASNKQGTANTEAFF
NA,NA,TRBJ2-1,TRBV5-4,TGTGCCAGCAGACGTGAGACTGAAAATGAGCAGTTCTTC,CASRRETENEQFF
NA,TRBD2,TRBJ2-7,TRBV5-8,TGTGCCAGCAGCTTGTCACTAGCGGGTATCTACGAGCAGTACTTC,CASSLSLAGIYEQYF
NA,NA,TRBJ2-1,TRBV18,TGTGCCAGCTCACCACCGGATCTCTCTCCTTACAATGAGCAGTTCTTC,CASSPPDLSPYNEQFF
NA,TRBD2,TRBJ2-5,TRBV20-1,TGCAGTTACAACCGGGGGGAAGCCCAGTACTTC,CSYNRGEAQYF
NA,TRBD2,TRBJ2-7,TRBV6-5,TGTGCCAGCAGAAATAGCGGGAGTTCTATCAACGAGCAGTACTTC,CASRNSGSSINEQYF
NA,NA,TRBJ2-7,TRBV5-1,TGCGCCAACAGCTTACCCTCGACAGGACCCGATTACGAGCAGTACTTC,CANSLPSTGPDYEQYF
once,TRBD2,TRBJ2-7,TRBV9,TGTGCCAGCAGCGCTCTTCTCGGGACTAGCGGTTTGGACGAGCAGTACTTC,CASSALLGTSGLDEQYF
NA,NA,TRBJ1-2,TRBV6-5,TGTGCCAGCAGTTATAATCGACAGAGAACTAACTATGGCTACACCTTC,CASSYNRQRTNYGYTF
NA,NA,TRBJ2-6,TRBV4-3,TGCGCCAGCAGCCAAGATCATGGGGTAGCTGGGGCCAACGTCCTGACTTTC,CASSQDHGVAGANVLTF
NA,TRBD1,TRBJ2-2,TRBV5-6,TGTGCCAGCAGACGGACAGGGAACACCGGGGAGCTGTTTTTT,CASRRTGNTGELFF
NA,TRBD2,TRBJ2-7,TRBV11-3,TGTGCCAGCAGCCCTCTAGCGGGAGCCTACGAGCAGTACTTC,CASSPLAGAYEQYF
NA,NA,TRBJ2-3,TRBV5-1,TGCGCCAGCAGCTTGGTCTCGCGAGATACGCAGTATTTT,CASSLVSRDTQYF
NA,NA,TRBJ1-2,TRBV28,TGTGCCAGCAGTTCCGCCTATGGCTACACCTTC,CASSSAYGYTF
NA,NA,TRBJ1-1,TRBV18,TGTGCCAGCTCACCACTTCGCGGCACTGAAGCTTTCTTT,CASSPLRGTEAFF
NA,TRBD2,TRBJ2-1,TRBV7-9,TGTGCCAGCAGCTTAGTTGGGACTAGTCGTGAGCAGTTCTTC,CASSLVGTSREQFF
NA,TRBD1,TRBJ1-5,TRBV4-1,TGCGCCAGCAGCCAAAGACAGGGAAACCAGCCCCAGCATTTT,CASSQRQGNQPQHF
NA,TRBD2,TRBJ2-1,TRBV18,TGTGCCAGCCGGAAGACCGGGACTAGCGGGAGGCGAATCTTCAGTGAGCAGTTCTTC,CASRKTGTSGRRIFSEQFF
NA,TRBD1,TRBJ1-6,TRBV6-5,TGTGCCAGCAGTGTCCTACAGGGGGCCCTCCACTTT,CASSVLQGALHF
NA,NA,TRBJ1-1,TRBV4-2,TGTGCCAGCAGCCCAGATAAGGGGGGCAGCGGGCGTAACACTGAAGCTTTCTTT,CASSPDKGGSGRNTEAFF
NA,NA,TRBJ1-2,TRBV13,TGTGCCAGCAGCTTAGCGGGTTTGGAGACCGTGGCTAACTATGGCTACACCTTC,CASSLAGLETVANYGYTF
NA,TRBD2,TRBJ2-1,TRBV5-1,TGCGCCAGCAGCCTGGTCGCAAGCCTAGCGGGAGGGAATGAGCAGTTCTTC,CASSLVASLAGGNEQFF
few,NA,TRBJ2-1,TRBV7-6,TGTGCCAGCAGCTTAGCGCTCCCTAGCAGACTTAACAATGAGCAGTTCTTC,CASSLALPSRLNNEQFF
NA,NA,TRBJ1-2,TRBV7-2,TGTGCCAGCAGCTTAGGAGGGGGAAAGAACTATGGCTACACCTTC,CASSLGGGKNYGYTF
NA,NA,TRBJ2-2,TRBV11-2,TGTGCCAGCTCCCTCGAGGGAAACACCGGGGAGCTGTTTTTT,CASSLEGNTGELFF
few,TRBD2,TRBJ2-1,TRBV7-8,TGTGCCAGCAGCTTCCTTCGGGTAGCGGGAGGGCCTGCTGAGCAGTTCTTC,CASSFLRVAGGPAEQFF
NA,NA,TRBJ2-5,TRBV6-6,TGTGCCAGCGGACAAACGACCCAGTACTTC,CASGQTTQYF